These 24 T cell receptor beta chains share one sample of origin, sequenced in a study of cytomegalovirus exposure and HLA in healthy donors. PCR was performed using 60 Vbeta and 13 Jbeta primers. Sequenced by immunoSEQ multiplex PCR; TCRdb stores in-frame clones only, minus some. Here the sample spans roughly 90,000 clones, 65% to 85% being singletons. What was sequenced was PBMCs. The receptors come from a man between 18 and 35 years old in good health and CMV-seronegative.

CDR3 residues: CASSEFLTGSSYNEQFF. The CDR3 DNA is TGTGCCAGCAGTGAATTCCTGACAGGGAGCTCCTACAATGAGCAGTTCTTC. The chain uses TRBV2 and TRBJ2-1; TRBD1 matches 7 bases. Trimming cost V 2 bases and J 0 bases; bases outside gene matches: 7. Germline V gene sequence: CDR1 SNHLY, CDR2 FYNNEI. CDR3 length: 17 amino acids.

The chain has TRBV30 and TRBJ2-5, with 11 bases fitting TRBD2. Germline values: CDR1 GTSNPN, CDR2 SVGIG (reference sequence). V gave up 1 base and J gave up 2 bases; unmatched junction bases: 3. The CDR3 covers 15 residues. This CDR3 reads CAWSARLAGQETQYF. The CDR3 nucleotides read TGTGCCTGGAGTGCTCGACTAGCGGGACAAGAGACCCAGTACTTC. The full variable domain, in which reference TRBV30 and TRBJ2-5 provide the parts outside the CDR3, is SQTIHQWPATLVQPVGSPLSLECTVEGTSNPNLYWYRQAAGRGLQLLFYSVGIGQISSEVPQNLSASRPQDRQFILSSKKLLLSDSGFYLCAWSARLAGQETQYFGPGTRLLVL.

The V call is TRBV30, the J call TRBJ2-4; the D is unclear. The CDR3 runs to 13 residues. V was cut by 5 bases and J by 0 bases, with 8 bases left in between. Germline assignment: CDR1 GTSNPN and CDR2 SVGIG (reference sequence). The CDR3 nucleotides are TGTGCCTGGGCAGGTGTAGCCAAAAACATTCAGTACTTC. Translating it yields CAWAGVAKNIQYF.

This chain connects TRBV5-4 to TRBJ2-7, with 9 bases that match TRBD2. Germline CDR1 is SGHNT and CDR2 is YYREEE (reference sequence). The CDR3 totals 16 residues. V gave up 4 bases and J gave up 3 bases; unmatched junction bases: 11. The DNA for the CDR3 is TGTGCCAGCAGCCTCATAGCGGGAGAAGGGGACTACGAGCAGTACTTC. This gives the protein CASSLIAGEGDYEQYF.

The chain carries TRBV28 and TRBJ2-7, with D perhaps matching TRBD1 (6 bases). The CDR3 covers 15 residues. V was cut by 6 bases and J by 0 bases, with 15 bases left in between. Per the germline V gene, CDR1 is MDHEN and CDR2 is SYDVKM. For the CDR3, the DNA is TGTGCCAGCAGAACCCAGGGGCCGAGCTCCTACGAGCAGTACTTC. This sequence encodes CASRTQGPSSYEQYF.

CDR3 region: CAWSRTGGNQPQHF. For the CDR3, the DNA is TGTGCCTGGAGTCGGACAGGGGGCAATCAGCCCCAGCATTTT. The V call is TRBV30, the J call TRBJ1-5; 9 bases are shared with TRBD1. The V gene's germline CDR1 is GTSNPN and CDR2 SVGIG (reference sequence). V lost 2 bases to trimming and J lost 2 bases; unmatched junction nucleotides: 1. This CDR3 comprises 14 residues.

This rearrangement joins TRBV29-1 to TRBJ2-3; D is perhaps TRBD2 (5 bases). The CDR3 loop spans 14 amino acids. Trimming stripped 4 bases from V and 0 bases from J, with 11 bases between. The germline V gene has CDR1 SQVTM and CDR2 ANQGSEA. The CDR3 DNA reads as TGCAGCGTTGGGTCGGGAACTAGCACAGATACGCAGTATTTT. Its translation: CSVGSGTSTDTQYF.

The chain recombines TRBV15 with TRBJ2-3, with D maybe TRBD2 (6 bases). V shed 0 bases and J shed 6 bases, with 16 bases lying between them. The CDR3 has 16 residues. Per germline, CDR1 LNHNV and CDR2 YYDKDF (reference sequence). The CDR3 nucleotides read TGTGCCACCAGCAGAGATTTAGGAGGGAGCCTGGATACGCAGTATTTT. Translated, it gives CATSRDLGGSLDTQYF.

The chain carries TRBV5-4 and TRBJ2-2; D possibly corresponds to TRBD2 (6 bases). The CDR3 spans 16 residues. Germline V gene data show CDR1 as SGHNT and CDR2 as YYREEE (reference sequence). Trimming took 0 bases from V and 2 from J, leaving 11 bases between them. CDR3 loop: CASSLAGRENTGELFF. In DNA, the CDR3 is TGTGCCAGCAGCTTGGCAGGGCGGGAAAACACCGGGGAGCTGTTTTTT.

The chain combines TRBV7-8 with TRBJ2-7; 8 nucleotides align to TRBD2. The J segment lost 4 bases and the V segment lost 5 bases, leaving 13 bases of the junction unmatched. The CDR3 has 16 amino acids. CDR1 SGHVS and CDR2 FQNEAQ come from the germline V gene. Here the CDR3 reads CASSRRPGLGAYEQYF. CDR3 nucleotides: TGTGCCAGCAGCAGACGACCGGGACTAGGGGCGTACGAGCAGTACTTC.

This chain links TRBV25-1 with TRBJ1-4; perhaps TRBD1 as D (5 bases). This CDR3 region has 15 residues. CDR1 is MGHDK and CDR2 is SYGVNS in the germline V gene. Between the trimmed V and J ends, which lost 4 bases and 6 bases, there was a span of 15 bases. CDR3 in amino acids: CASSASRDFDEKLFF. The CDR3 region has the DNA TGTGCCAGCAGTGCCTCCCGGGACTTTGATGAAAAACTGTTTTTT.

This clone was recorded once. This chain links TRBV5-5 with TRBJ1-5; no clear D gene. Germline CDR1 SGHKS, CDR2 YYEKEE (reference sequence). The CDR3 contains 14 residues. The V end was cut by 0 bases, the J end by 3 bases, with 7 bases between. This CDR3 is CASSLGVYNQPQHF. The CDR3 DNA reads TGTGCCAGCAGCTTGGGTGTCTACAATCAGCCCCAGCATTTT.

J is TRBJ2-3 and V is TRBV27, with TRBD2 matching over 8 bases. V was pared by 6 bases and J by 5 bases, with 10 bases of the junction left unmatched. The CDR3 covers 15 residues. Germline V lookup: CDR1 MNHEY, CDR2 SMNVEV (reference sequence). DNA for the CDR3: TGTGCCAGCAGGATGCCCGGGAGGGCGGGAGATACGCAGTATTTT. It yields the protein CASRMPGRAGDTQYF.

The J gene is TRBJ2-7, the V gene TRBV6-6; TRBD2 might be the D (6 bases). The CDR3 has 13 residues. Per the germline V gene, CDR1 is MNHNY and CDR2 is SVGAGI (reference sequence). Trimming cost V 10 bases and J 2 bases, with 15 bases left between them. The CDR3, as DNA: TGTGCCACCGGCGGGGCGGGCACCTACGAGCAGTACTTC. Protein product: CATGGAGTYEQYF.

The CDR3 DNA reads as TGTGCCAGCAGCGTAGACGGCGGCAGGGCCCACGAGCAGTACTTC. Residues: CASSVDGGRAHEQYF. The chain couples TRBV9 to TRBJ2-7; maybe TRBD1 (5 bases). Germline lookup yields CDR1 SGDLS and CDR2 YYNGEE. The ends were cut back, 0 bases at V and 5 bases at J, with 15 bases in the middle. This CDR3 contains 15 residues.

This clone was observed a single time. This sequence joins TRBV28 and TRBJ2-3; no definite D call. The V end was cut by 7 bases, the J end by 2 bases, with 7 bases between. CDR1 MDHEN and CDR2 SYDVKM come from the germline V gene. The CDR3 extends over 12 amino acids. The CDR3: CASKQNTDTQYF. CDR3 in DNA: TGTGCCAGCAAACAGAACACAGATACGCAGTATTTT. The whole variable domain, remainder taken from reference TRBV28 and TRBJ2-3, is DVKVTQSSRYLVKRTGEKVFLECVQDMDHENMFWYRQDPGLGLRLIYFSYDVKMKEKGDIPEGYSVSREKKERFSLILESASTNQTSMYLCASKQNTDTQYFGPGTRLTVL.

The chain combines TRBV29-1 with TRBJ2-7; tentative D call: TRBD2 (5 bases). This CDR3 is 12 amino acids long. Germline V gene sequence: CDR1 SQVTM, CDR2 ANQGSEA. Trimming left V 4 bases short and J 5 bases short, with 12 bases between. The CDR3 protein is CSVVRGSDEQYF. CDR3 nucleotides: TGCAGCGTTGTTAGAGGGTCTGACGAGCAGTACTTC.

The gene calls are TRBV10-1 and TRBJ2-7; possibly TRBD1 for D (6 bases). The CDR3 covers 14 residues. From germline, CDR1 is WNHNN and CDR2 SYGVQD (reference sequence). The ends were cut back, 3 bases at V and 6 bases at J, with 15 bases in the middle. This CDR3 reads CASSEWGLGGEQYF. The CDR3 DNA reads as TGCGCCAGCAGTGAATGGGGGCTTGGAGGCGAGCAGTACTTC.

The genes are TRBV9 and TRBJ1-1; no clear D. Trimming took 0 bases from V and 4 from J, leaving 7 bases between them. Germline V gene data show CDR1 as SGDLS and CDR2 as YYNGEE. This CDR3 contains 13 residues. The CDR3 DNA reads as TGTGCCAGCAGCGTAGATGCCGGCACTGAAGCTTTCTTT. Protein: CASSVDAGTEAFF.

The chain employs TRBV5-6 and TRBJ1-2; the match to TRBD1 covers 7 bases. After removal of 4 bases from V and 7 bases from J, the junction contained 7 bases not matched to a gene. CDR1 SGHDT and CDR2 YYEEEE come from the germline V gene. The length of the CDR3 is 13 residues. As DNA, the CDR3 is TGTGCCAGCAGCCCAGGGACAGTAGGTGGCTACACCTTC. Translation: CASSPGTVGGYTF.

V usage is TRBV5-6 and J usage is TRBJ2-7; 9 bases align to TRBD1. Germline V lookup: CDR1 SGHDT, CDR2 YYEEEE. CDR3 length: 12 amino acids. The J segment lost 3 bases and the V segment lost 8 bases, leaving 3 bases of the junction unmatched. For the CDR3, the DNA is TGTGCCAGGAGGACAGGGGTCTACGAGCAGTACTTC. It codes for CARRTGVYEQYF.

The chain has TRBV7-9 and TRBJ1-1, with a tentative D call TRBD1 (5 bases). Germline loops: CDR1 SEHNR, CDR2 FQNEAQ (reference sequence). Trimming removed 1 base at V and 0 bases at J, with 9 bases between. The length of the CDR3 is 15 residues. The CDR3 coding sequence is TGTGCCAGCAGCTTAGAGGGGAAATTGAACACTGAAGCTTTCTTT. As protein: CASSLEGKLNTEAFF.

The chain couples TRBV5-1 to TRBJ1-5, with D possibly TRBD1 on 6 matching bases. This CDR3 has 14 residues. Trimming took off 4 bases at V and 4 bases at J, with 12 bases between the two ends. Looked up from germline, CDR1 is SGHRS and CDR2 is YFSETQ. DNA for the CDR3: TGCGCCAGCAGCGCCACAGGGCCTAATCAGCCCCAGCATTTT. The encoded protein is CASSATGPNQPQHF. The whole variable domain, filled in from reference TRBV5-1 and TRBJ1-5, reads KAGVTQTPRYLIKTRGQQVTLSCSPISGHRSVSWYQQTPGQGLQFLFEYFSETQRNKGNFPGRFSGRQFSNSRSEMNVSTLELGDSALYLCASSATGPNQPQHFGDGTRLSIL.

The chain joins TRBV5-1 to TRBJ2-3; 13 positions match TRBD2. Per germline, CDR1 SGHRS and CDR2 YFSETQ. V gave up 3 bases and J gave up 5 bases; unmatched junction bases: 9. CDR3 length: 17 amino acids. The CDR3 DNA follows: TGCGCCAGCAGCTCTTCCGGGACTAGCGGGACGAGAGATACGCAGTATTTT. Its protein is CASSSSGTSGTRDTQYF. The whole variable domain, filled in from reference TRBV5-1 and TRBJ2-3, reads KAGVTQTPRYLIKTRGQQVTLSCSPISGHRSVSWYQQTPGQGLQFLFEYFSETQRNKGNFPGRFSGRQFSNSRSEMNVSTLELGDSALYLCASSSSGTSGTRDTQYFGPGTRLTVL.